This is a list of T cell receptor beta chains from one sample in a study of cytomegalovirus exposure and HLA in healthy donors. Clones were read by immunoSEQ multiplex PCR, and TCRdb kept only the in-frame ones, dropping some. Among 50,000 to 70,000 clones listed, approximately 60% were seen once. Sequenced: PBMCs. Receptor source: a man aged 25-45 years in good health and CMV-seronegative. Both conserved end residues are part of each CDR3. The order of the fields is V gene, clone size, J gene, D gene, CDR3 DNA, CDR3 protein. The D gene is left open where the match is weak. Clone sizes are given selectively: once, few, many, or a class where the clone is expanded.

TRBV5-1,NA,TRBJ2-7,TRBD2,TGCGCCAGCAGCCACGGACTAGCGGGGACCTACGAGCAGTACTTC,CASSHGLAGTYEQYF
TRBV28,NA,TRBJ2-7,NA,TGTGCCAGCAGTTTATTGGGGGGGCAGGTATACGAGCAGTACTTC,CASSLLGGQVYEQYF
TRBV30,once,TRBJ1-1,NA,TGTGCCTGGACCCAGGGCAGGACGCACACTGAAGCTTTCTTT,CAWTQGRTHTEAFF
TRBV6-1,once,TRBJ2-7,NA,TGTGCCAGCAGTGAAGGAGGGCTTCTTCTCGAGCAGTACTTC,CASSEGGLLLEQYF
TRBV2,NA,TRBJ2-3,TRBD1,TGTGCCAGCTCCCCTCGAGTAGGGGGCAGGGATACGCAGTATTTT,CASSPRVGGRDTQYF
TRBV11-3,NA,TRBJ2-2,NA,TGTGCCAGCAGCTTAAGTATTAGCGGGGAGCTGTTTTTT,CASSLSISGELFF
TRBV5-1,few,TRBJ2-1,TRBD2,TGCGCCAGCTCTCTGGGGGGGTATGAGCAGTTCTTC,CASSLGGYEQFF
TRBV15,NA,TRBJ2-7,NA,TGTGCCACCAGCAGGGGAAAACAAGGAGGGAGCTACGAGCAGTACTTC,CATSRGKQGGSYEQYF
TRBV6-1,NA,TRBJ1-6,NA,TGTGCCAGCAGTGTTGAGGCGACGAATTCACCCCTCCACTTT,CASSVEATNSPLHF
TRBV5-3,NA,TRBJ1-5,NA,TGTGCCAGAAGCTTTTCCCCTCGTATCGGACAGTCCGATCAGCCCCAGCATTTT,CARSFSPRIGQSDQPQHF
TRBV6-5,NA,TRBJ2-7,TRBD1,TGTGCCAGCAGTTACTCGGTGGACAGGGGACCCTACGAGCAGTACTTC,CASSYSVDRGPYEQYF
TRBV29-1,NA,TRBJ2-7,TRBD2,TGCAGCGTCGGGACTAGCGGGGGGGGCGAGCAGTACTTC,CSVGTSGGGEQYF
TRBV4-2,NA,TRBJ1-2,NA,TGTGCCAGTGCGGGCGATGGCTACACCTTC,CASAGDGYTF
TRBV7-8,few,TRBJ2-5,NA,TGTGCCAGCAAGAGCAGGCAAGAGACCCAGTACTTC,CASKSRQETQYF
TRBV6-6,NA,TRBJ1-1,NA,TGTGCCAGCAGCTCTACAGGGATTGATAACACTGAAGCTTTCTTT,CASSSTGIDNTEAFF
TRBV7-9,NA,TRBJ2-1,TRBD2,TGTGCCGGATACAGCGGGGTCTCCTACAATGAGCAGTTCTTC,CAGYSGVSYNEQFF
TRBV9,few,TRBJ2-1,NA,TGTGCCAGCAGCGGGCTGGAGCATGAGCAGTTCTTC,CASSGLEHEQFF
TRBV13,NA,TRBJ1-2,NA,TGTGCCAGCAGCTTAGTTGGGGGGGACTATGGCTACACCTTC,CASSLVGGDYGYTF
TRBV5-6,NA,TRBJ2-1,NA,TGTGCCAGCAGCTTGGCACAAGAGCAGTTCTTC,CASSLAQEQFF
TRBV25-1,NA,TRBJ2-2,NA,TGTGCCAGCAGTGTTGCGGGGAGCGGGGAGCTGTTTTTT,CASSVAGSGELFF
TRBV10-3,NA,TRBJ1-2,TRBD1,TGTGCCATCAGTGAGTCGACAGGACAGGGTGAGGCGGATGGCTACACCTTC,CAISESTGQGEADGYTF
TRBV2,NA,TRBJ2-1,NA,TGTGCCAGCAGGGTTAACAGGGTTGGGGAGCAGTTCTTC,CASRVNRVGEQFF
TRBV30,NA,TRBJ1-4,NA,TGTGCCTGGAGTGTGGGGCTGGGAAATGAAAAACTGTTTTTT,CAWSVGLGNEKLFF
TRBV7-8,once,TRBJ2-7,TRBD1,TGTGCCAGCAGCAAGCGGACAGGGGAGATTTACGAGCAGTACTTC,CASSKRTGEIYEQYF